The next 17 T cell receptor beta chains were all read from a single sample in a study of T cells in Graves' hyperthyroidism and ophthalmopathy. RNA transcripts yielded amplified TCR beta CDR3 regions. First-round RT-PCR with HTBI primers amplified the TCR CDR3 region. MiXCR was run by TCRdb on the multiplex PCR reads, yielding one entry per CDR3 protein. The sample has approximately 200,000 distinct CDR3 sequences; around 19% are singletons. Sequencing was done on a sample of blood. The receptors come from a man aged 35 to 55 with Graves' hyperthyroidism.

This clonotype was found many times. V gene TRBV19 combines with J gene TRBJ1-5; D gene unclear. The CDR3 length is 16 residues. Trimming took off 6 bases at V and 1 base at J, with 16 bases between the two ends. Germline CDR1 is LNHDA and CDR2 is SQIVND (reference sequence). The CDR3 is CASRIGGFWSNQPQHF. The CDR3 DNA is TGTGCCAGTAGGATCGGTGGTTTTTGGAGCAATCAGCCCCAGCATTTT.

This clonotype has a count of ten or more. The J gene is TRBJ1-1, the V gene TRBV2; D remains ambiguous. The ends were cut back, 7 bases at V and 1 base at J, with 10 bases in the middle. In germline, CDR1 is SNHLY, CDR2 FYNNEI. This CDR3 has 13 residues. The CDR3 DNA reads as TGTGCCAGCACCTTAGGACCGAACACTGAAGCTTTCTTT. Translating gives CASTLGPNTEAFF.

Of note for this clonotype: With a much larger clone just one base away, this may be a read error. V gene TRBV7-2 combines with J gene TRBJ2-5; 7 bases are a match to TRBD2. The CDR3 totals 13 residues. The germline V gene has CDR1 SGHTA and CDR2 FQGNSA. Here the CDR3 reads CSGGAEGQETQYF. CDR3 coding DNA: TGTTCGGGAGGAGCGGAGGGGCAAGAGACCCAGTACTTC.

This clonotype has at least ten counts. The genes are TRBV7-9 and TRBJ2-7; D is perhaps TRBD1 or TRBD2 (5 bases each). This CDR3 has 14 amino acids. Germline V gene data show CDR1 as SEHNR and CDR2 as FQNEAQ (reference sequence). V lost 1 base to trimming and J lost 6 bases, with 13 bases between them. The CDR3 is CASSLGGLTGEQYF. CDR3 nucleotide sequence: TGTGCCAGCAGCTTAGGGGGGTTGACGGGCGAGCAGTACTTC.

This clonotype came up a few times. The CDR3 region has the DNA TGTGCCAGCAGTCACCTGACGGGACTGGGGTCGAAGGGAGATACGCAGTATTTT. It encodes CASSHLTGLGSKGDTQYF. The chain joins TRBV6-5 to TRBJ2-3; maybe TRBD2 (6 bases). Per the germline V gene, CDR1 is MNHEY and CDR2 is SVGAGI. The CDR3 runs 18 residues. The germline V and J ends were trimmed by 5 bases and 5 bases, with 26 bases remaining between them.

The sample holds many counts of this clonotype. The chain uses TRBV12-3 or TRBV12-4 and TRBJ2-7; 8 nucleotides line up with TRBD1. J lost 6 bases, V lost 7 bases, and 8 bases had no gene match. The CDR3 is 13 residues long. CDR3 residues: CASTRTGPSEQYF. DNA of the CDR3: TGTGCCAGCACCCGGACAGGGCCGAGCGAGCAGTACTTC.

V is TRBV20-1 and J is TRBJ1-3; tentatively, D is TRBD1 (5 bases). Germline V lookup: CDR1 DFQATT, CDR2 SNEGSKA (reference sequence). This CDR3 has 15 amino acids. V gave up 0 bases and J gave up 0 bases, with 9 bases separating them. The CDR3 coding sequence is TGCAGTGCTAGAGATGGGGGTCACTCTGGAAACACCATATATTTT. This sequence encodes CSARDGGHSGNTIYF.

This clonotype was counted ten times or more. The chain employs TRBV5-5 and TRBJ2-5; TRBD1 agrees at 7 bases. This CDR3 spans 13 amino acids. CDR1 is SGHKS and CDR2 is YYEKEE in the germline V gene (reference sequence). V shed 4 bases, J shed 4 bases, and the junction held 4 bases outside the gene matches. Here the CDR3 DNA reads TGTGCCAGCAGCCAAGGGGGCCCAGAGACCCAGTACTTC. It specifies CASSQGGPETQYF.

There are many counts of this clonotype. This rearrangement joins TRBV7-8 to TRBJ1-2; TRBD1 is a possible D gene (5 bases). The CDR3 spans 13 residues. Germline V gene sequence: CDR1 SGHVS, CDR2 FQNEAQ. V lost 5 bases and J lost 3, with 10 bases in between. The DNA for the CDR3 is TGTGCCAGCAGCCAACAGGAGTACTATGGCTACACCTTC. This codes for CASSQQEYYGYTF.

Only a few counts were recorded for this clonotype. The chain employs TRBV27 and TRBJ1-1; D is uncertain. This CDR3 region has 12 residues. Per the germline V gene, CDR1 is MNHEY and CDR2 is SMNVEV (reference sequence). The ends were cut back, 7 bases at V and 1 base at J, with 7 bases in the middle. The CDR3 is CASKFGNTEAFF. Written as DNA, the CDR3 is TGTGCCAGCAAATTCGGGAACACTGAAGCTTTCTTT.

Concerning this clonotype: A much larger clone sits a single nucleotide away, making a read error possible. V usage is TRBV12-3 or TRBV12-4 and J usage is TRBJ1-5; D is unresolved. The CDR3 covers 14 residues. The CDR3 is CASSLAVGWQPRHF. Written as DNA, the CDR3 is TGTGCCAGCAGTTTAGCGGTGGGATGGCAGCCCCGGCATTTT.

This clonotype has a handful of counts. The chain is built from TRBV7-9 and TRBJ2-1, with TRBD2 matching 10 bases. CDR1 is SEHNR and CDR2 is FQNEAQ in the germline V gene (reference sequence). The CDR3 spans 15 residues. J was trimmed by 9 bases and V by 2 bases; bases with no gene match: 7. Written as DNA, the CDR3 is TGTGCCAGCAGCTTACAGAGCGGGGGGGCTGGTGAGCAGTTCTTC. Translating gives CASSLQSGGAGEQFF.

Ten or more counts support this clonotype. The CDR3 bases are TGTGCCAGCAGTCATCGACTGACTAGCGGGGCCAACCAGGTATCCGGATCCTACGAGCAGTACTTC. It encodes CASSHRLTSGANQVSGSYEQYF. This rearrangement joins TRBV6-2 or TRBV6-3 to TRBJ2-7; TRBD2 aligns across 11 bases. V was clipped by 5 bases and J by 1 base; unmatched bases: 25. CDR1 MNHEY and CDR2 SVGEGT come from the germline V gene. This CDR3 is built from 22 residues.

This chain connects TRBV5-1 to TRBJ2-1, with no clear D. V was trimmed by 1 base and J by 8 bases, leaving 7 bases between them. Germline CDR1 and CDR2: SGHRS and YFSETQ. This CDR3 comprises 12 residues. As DNA, the CDR3 is TGCGCCAGCAGCTTGATCAGGTATGAGCAGTTCTTC. This encodes CASSLIRYEQFF.

This clonotype was found many times. The chain couples TRBV20-1 to TRBJ2-7; 7 positions match TRBD1. Germline V gene data show CDR1 as DFQATT and CDR2 as SNEGSKA (reference sequence). The V gene end was trimmed by 2 bases and the J gene end by 6 bases; junction bases not matched to a gene: 4. CDR3 length: 12 amino acids. The CDR3: CSARLDRAEQYF. DNA for the CDR3: TGCAGTGCTAGACTCGACAGGGCCGAGCAGTACTTC.

This clonotype was detected many times. This CDR3 reads CASSLVLGAEAFF. The CDR3 DNA follows: TGTGCCAGCAGCTTAGTTTTGGGTGCTGAAGCTTTCTTT. The rearrangement uses TRBV7-3 and TRBJ1-1, with unresolved D. Per the germline V gene, CDR1 is SGHTA and CDR2 is FQGTGA. CDR3 length: 13 residues. Deletions cut 2 bases from V and 6 bases from J, with 10 bases between. Based on the CDR3 plus reference TRBV7-3 and TRBJ1-1, the full variable domain is GAGVSQTPSNKVTEKGKYVELRCDPISGHTALYWYRQSLGQGPEFLIYFQGTGAADDSGLPNDRFFAVRPEGSVSTLKIQRTERGDSAVYLCASSLVLGAEAFFGQGTRLTVV.

This chain links TRBV7-3 with TRBJ1-1; 8 nucleotides match TRBD1. The CDR3 runs to 14 residues. V shed 3 bases, J shed 5 bases, and the junction held 5 bases outside the gene matches. Germline V gene lookup returns CDR1 SGHTA and CDR2 FQGTGA. The CDR3 protein is CASSLDRVGTEAFF. In nucleotides, the CDR3 is TGTGCCAGCAGCTTGGACAGGGTCGGGACTGAAGCTTTCTTT.